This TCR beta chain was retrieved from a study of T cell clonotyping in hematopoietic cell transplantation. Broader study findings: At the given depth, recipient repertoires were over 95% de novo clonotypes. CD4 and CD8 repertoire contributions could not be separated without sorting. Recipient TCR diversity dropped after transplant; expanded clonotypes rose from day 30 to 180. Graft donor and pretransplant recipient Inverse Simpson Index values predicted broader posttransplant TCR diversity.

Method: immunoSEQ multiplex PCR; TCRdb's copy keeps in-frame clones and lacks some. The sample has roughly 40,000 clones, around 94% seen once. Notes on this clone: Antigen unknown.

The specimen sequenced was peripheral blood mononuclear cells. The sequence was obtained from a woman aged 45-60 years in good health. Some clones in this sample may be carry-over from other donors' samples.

As DNA, the CDR3 is TGTGCCAGCACCCTAGGACAGCCATGGGACGAGCAGTACTTC. It is translated as CASTLGQPWDEQYF. The chain uses TRBV6-6 and TRBJ2-7; D is perhaps TRBD1 (6 bases). V was pared by 7 bases and J by 5 bases, with 18 bases between. Germline V gene lookup returns CDR1 MNHNY and CDR2 SVGAGI (reference sequence). This CDR3 comprises 14 residues.